The clone carrying this TCR beta chain has a single count. What it binds is not known. This specimen comes from a study of OX40 agonist ivuxolimab in advanced cancers. The wider study: Of mixed ages from 23 to 79 and averaging roughly 60 years, the group was around 78% male.

Study-level points and caveats: What antigens the expanded peripheral T cells recognized was never established. CD8+ T cells showed, on average, more clonal expansion than CD4+ cells.

The CDR3 has 15 amino acids. Unmatched junction bases numbered 12, after V lost 6 bases and J lost 7 bases. CDR1 and CDR2 (germline): SGHVS, FNYEAQ. The table came from immunoSEQ multiplex PCR; TCRdb's copy has only in-frame clones and leaves some out. The sample has around 14,000 clones, 60% to 80% seen once. The TCR comes from an adult with an advanced solid tumor such as melanoma, head and neck, liver or kidney cancer. The chain couples TRBV7-6 to TRBJ2-7; 10 nucleotides line up with TRBD1. The material sequenced was CD4+ or CD8+ T cells sorted from blood, taken in a trial of the OX40 agonist ivuxolimab. The CDR3 here is CASSQGGTGVIEQYF. CDR3 bases: TGTGCCAGCAGTCAAGGGGGGACAGGGGTTATAGAGCAGTACTTC.